This TCR beta chain was sequenced in a study of identical twins (dated by TCRdb to the mid-2010s). Describing the broader study: TCR alpha and beta repertoires from monozygotic twins, unrelated adults of various ages and cord blood were deep-sequenced to test whether fetal clonotypes persist. Replicate twin experiments were performed at different times using different library preparation protocols to rule out contamination.

From the cysteine up to the phenylalanine, the CDR3 has a length of 14 residues. The read is trimmed to its CDR3 DNA, 42 bases read in frame from base 1. V is trimmed back by 6 bases and J by 8 bases, and the junction contains 8 bases that no gene match accounts for. The germline V gene sets CDR1 to MNHNS and CDR2 to SASEGT. Only healthy Caucasian donors were included. The twin cohort comprised three pairs of female monozygotic twins, all aged roughly 18 to 30 years. CD4+ and CD8+ T cell populations were isolated with positive isolation kits from Invitrogen. Library preparation employed 5' RACE. Sequencing relied on an Illumina HiSeq 2000. A universal primer binding site was introduced by template switching, and a unique molecular identifier was present in the final cDNA, enabling accurate counting of TCR cDNA molecules. Specific primers in the conserved constant-segment region were used to synthesize first-strand cDNA for TCR alpha and beta chains. To control for contamination, every cDNA library carried two barcodes: a SMART-Mk sample barcode plus Illumina barcodes. TruSeq adapter sequences along with Illumina sample barcodes were introduced in two successive PCR steps. Sequencing of the TCR alpha and beta cDNA libraries was done on the Illumina HiSeq platform using custom primers. On the authors' methods: MiGEC processed the raw reads to extract unique molecular identifiers, while MiXCR was used to determine the CDR3 positions. For each individual, recombination models were inferred using an EM algorithm with the repgenHMM and IGoR tools. The analysis of shared clonotypes was done with the tcR package in R, with sharing normalized by the product of cloneset sizes. To study raw recombination without the effects of thymic and clonal selection, out-of-frame nonproductive sequences were analyzed. Through fastp at Q25 and MiXCR, TCRdb rebuilt clones from the public reads, retaining in-frame beta chains. Duplicate CDR3 protein sequences are folded into a single record with the most common DNA and genes. TCRdb, not the original authors, processed these V and J calls. Across this sample there are about 470,000 distinct CDR3 sequences, with about 24% seen only once. The ten largest clones add up to around 3% of the sample.

Overall results and qualifications from the work: Because the same donors could not be followed over many years, the conclusions depended on cross-sectional statistical analysis. Out-of-frame TCR alpha sequences shared between twins showed an excess of low generation-probability sequences compared with coincidental sharing between unrelated individuals. In monozygotic twins, recombination models systematically underestimated out-of-frame TCR alpha sharing, but the models matched the sharing seen between unrelated individuals. Fewer insertions were carried by abundant cord blood beta clonotypes; a weaker similar trend was observed in young adult naive repertoires, while no such trend was observed in memory repertoires. A weaker excess of twin sharing was found in beta out-of-frame sequences because the signal-to-noise ratio was lowered by fewer shared sequences. Zero-insertion analyses could be partly confounded by invariant T cells such as MAIT and iNKT, although diverse VJ usage argued against such confounding for most clonotypes.

In its sample, this clonotype was seen a few times. Its antigen specificity is not known. Base quality data are lacking; no much larger clone is found one base away. These data were also reused for a study on T cells expressing NK-cell markers. Reported in the second study: About eight donors provided sorted CD3+CD56+NKG2C+, CD3+CD56+NKG2C- and CD3+CD56-NKG2C+ T-cell subsets, whose TCR beta-chain repertoires were profiled. Most of the eight sequenced donors were HCMV-seropositive and one was HCMV-seronegative. In several experiments an anti-gammadeltaTCR antibody was added to restrict sorting to alphabetaTCR-expressing T cells. In over 5 donors, the dominant CD3+CD56+NKG2C+ clonotypes were among the top 10 CD8+ clonotypes and accounted for about 1.0-7.5% of CD8+ T cells. Those dominant clonotypes were again the most abundant among CD3+CD56-NKG2C+ cells in a handful of donors, at about 25-65%. Whether the expanded NKG2C-expressing T cell clones were specific for HCMV antigens was left unclear. All eight donors whose samples were sequenced were randomly selected healthy volunteers, three of them men and five women. HCMV-specific IgG was detected in serum with a commercial ELISA kit to determine HCMV serostatus. MIGEC was used to demultiplex reads and group the reads by UMI, and MiTCR was used to assemble and quantify clonotypes. To exclude erroneous sequences, only TCR cDNA sequences supported by at least two reads were retained. The tcR package was used for downstream repertoire analysis, and clonotypes were matched across fractions by CDR3 nucleotide sequence plus V segment. Antigen specificity was annotated against VDJdb with VDJmatch, allowing one amino acid substitution in CDR3.

The receptor comes from a woman younger than 30 in good health. Sample: CD4+ T cells sorted from blood. The chain was built from TRBV6-1 and TRBJ1-5, with TRBD1 identical over 9 junction bases. The CDR3: CASRNRDRVEPQHF. In nucleotides, the sequence is TGTGCCAGCAGAAACCGGGACAGGGTTGAGCCCCAGCATTTT.